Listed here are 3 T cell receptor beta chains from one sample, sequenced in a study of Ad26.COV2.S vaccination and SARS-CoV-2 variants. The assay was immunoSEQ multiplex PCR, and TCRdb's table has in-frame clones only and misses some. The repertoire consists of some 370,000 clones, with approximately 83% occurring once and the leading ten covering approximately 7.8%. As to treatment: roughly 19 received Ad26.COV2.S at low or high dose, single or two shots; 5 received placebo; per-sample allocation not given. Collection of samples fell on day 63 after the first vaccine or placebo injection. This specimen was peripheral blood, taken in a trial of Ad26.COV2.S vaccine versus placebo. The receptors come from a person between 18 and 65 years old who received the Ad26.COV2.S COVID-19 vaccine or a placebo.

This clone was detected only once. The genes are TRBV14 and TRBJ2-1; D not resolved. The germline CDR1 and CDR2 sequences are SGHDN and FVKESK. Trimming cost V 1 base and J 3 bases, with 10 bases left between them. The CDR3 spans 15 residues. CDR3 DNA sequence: TGTGCCAGCAGCCAAGGCAGGAAACTCTACAATGAGCAGTTCTTC. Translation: CASSQGRKLYNEQFF.

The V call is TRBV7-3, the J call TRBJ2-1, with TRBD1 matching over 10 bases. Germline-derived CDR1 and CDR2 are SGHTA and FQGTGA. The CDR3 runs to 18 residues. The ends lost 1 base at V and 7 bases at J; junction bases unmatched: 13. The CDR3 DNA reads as TGTGCCAGCAGCTTAATGGGGGCGGGACAGGGGAAGAATAATGAGCAGTTCTTC. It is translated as CASSLMGAGQGKNNEQFF.

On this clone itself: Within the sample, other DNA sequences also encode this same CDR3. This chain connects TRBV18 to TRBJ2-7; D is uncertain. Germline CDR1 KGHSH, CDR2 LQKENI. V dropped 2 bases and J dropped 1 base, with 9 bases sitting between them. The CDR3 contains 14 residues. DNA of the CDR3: TGTGCCAGCTCACCAGGTCTTGTTTCCTACGAGCAGTACTTC. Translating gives CASSPGLVSYEQYF.